This passage covers 8 T cell receptor beta chains from one sample sequenced in a study of blood T cell repertoires in COVID-19. Only in-frame clones appear in the TCRdb table, and some are missing; sequencing was by immunoSEQ multiplex PCR. The table shows about 210,000 clones, with approximately 86% occurring only once. Sequencing input: PBMCs or T cells enriched from blood (not recorded which). These receptors were obtained from a woman between 25 and 40 years old who had been exposed to COVID-19.

This clone has only a few counts. CDR3 nucleotide sequence: TGTGCCAGTTACGGGGGGACCGTCACTGAAGCTTTCTTT. It yields the protein CASYGGTVTEAFF. The gene calls are TRBV6-5 and TRBJ1-1; TRBD1 might be the D (5 bases). Trimming cost V 9 bases and J 4 bases, with 15 bases left between them. Germline CDR1 reads MNHEY; CDR2 reads SVGAGI. The length of the CDR3 is 13 residues.

This rearrangement joins TRBV24-1 to TRBJ1-2, with no clear D. V gave up 4 bases and J gave up 8 bases, with 10 bases separating them. The germline CDR1 and CDR2 sequences are KGHDR and SFDVKD. This CDR3 has 12 residues. CDR3 amino acids: CATSDTTRGYTF. CDR3 nucleotide sequence: TGTGCCACCAGTGACACTACAAGGGGCTACACCTTC.

The chain recombines TRBV5-1 with TRBJ1-6; no clear D gene. CDR3 length equals 14 residues. V was cut by 3 bases and J by 9 bases, with 13 bases left in between. CDR1 is SGHRS, CDR2 YFSETQ, per germline. CDR3 DNA: TGCGCCAGCAGCTACTCAGACAACTTTTCACCCCTCCACTTT. As protein: CASSYSDNFSPLHF.

The chain recombines TRBV18 with TRBJ1-1, with D uncertain. The V gene lost 3 bases and the J gene lost 7 bases, with 15 bases spanning the gap. The germline V gene has CDR1 KGHSH and CDR2 LQKENI. CDR3 length equals 14 residues. The CDR3 reads CASSPPSVGSEAFF. The CDR3, as DNA: TGTGCCAGCTCACCCCCCAGTGTGGGCAGTGAAGCTTTCTTT.

The genes are TRBV2 and TRBJ2-5; D gene ambiguous. CDR3 length equals 13 residues. Deletions cut 4 bases from V and 5 bases from J, with 11 bases between. The germline gives CDR1 SNHLY, CDR2 FYNNEI. Here the CDR3 DNA reads TGTGCCAGCAGTGGCCCAGGTCGGGAGACCCAGTACTTC. This translates into CASSGPGRETQYF.

This clone was counted once. The V call is TRBV6-2 or TRBV6-3, the J call TRBJ2-7; 12 bases line up with TRBD2. Trimming took 7 bases from V and 2 from J; bases not matched to a gene: 3. Germline V CDR1 and CDR2: MNHEY, SVGEGT. This CDR3 spans 14 amino acids. In DNA, the CDR3 is TGTGCCAGCACCCCTAGCGGGGGGGCCTACGAGCAGTACTTC. It encodes CASTPSGGAYEQYF.

V gene TRBV11-3 combines with J gene TRBJ2-1, with TRBD1 matching 10 bases. With V trimmed by 5 bases and J by 9 bases, 7 bases remained unmatched. The CDR3 sequence is 14 residues long. The V gene's germline CDR1 is SGHNT and CDR2 YENEEA. The CDR3 spells CASSPGQGSFEQFF. The CDR3 coding sequence is TGTGCCAGCAGCCCGGGACAGGGGTCTTTTGAGCAGTTCTTC.

The chain couples TRBV4-1 to TRBJ2-1; TRBD1 aligns across 8 bases. Germline assignment: CDR1 MGHRA and CDR2 YSYEKL. The ends lost 1 base at V and 6 bases at J; junction bases unmatched: 5. The CDR3 loop spans 15 amino acids. CDR3 DNA sequence: TGCGCCAGCAGCCAAGCCAGGGGGCAGTTCAATGAGCAGTTCTTC. Translated: CASSQARGQFNEQFF.